The 20 T cell receptor beta chains given below trace back to one sample, sequenced in a study of T cell changes during pregnancy in multiple sclerosis. TCRdb's table, derived via immunoSEQ multiplex PCR, lists solely in-frame clones and lacks some. The sample carries about 80,000 clones, roughly 90% recorded once. Specimen: peripheral blood, collected before pregnancy. Source of these receptors: a female donor with multiple sclerosis, enrolled in a pregnancy study.

The chain uses TRBV5-1 and TRBJ2-1; 8 nucleotides agree with TRBD2. Looked up from germline, CDR1 is SGHRS and CDR2 is YFSETQ. After removal of 0 bases from V and 7 bases from J, the junction contained 6 bases not matched to a gene. The CDR3 runs 15 residues. The CDR3 DNA is TGCGCCAGCAGCTTGGCTACGGGGGGGCCGAATGAGCAGTTCTTC. It yields the protein CASSLATGGPNEQFF.

V is TRBV9 and J is TRBJ1-1; D may be TRBD1 (5 bases). CDR3 size: 14 residues. Trimming shortened V by 1 base and J by 6 bases, and 13 bases separated the two germline ends. Germline V gene sequence: CDR1 SGDLS, CDR2 YYNGEE. CDR3 sequence reads: CASSVSQGSSEAFF. Here the CDR3 DNA reads TGTGCCAGCAGCGTAAGCCAGGGAAGTTCTGAAGCTTTCTTT.

The chain joins TRBV6-4 to TRBJ2-1; tentatively, D is TRBD1 (6 bases). V was pared by 2 bases and J by 4 bases, with 15 bases between. The CDR3 loop spans 16 amino acids. Germline lookup yields CDR1 MRHNA and CDR2 SNTAGT. CDR3 DNA sequence: TGTGCCAGCAGTGACATAGCAGGGGCCGAGTACAATGAGCAGTTCTTC. It yields the protein CASSDIAGAEYNEQFF.

The chain employs TRBV19 and TRBJ2-7; 11 positions match TRBD1. V lost 4 bases and J lost 6; bases outside the gene matches: 8. This CDR3 is 15 amino acids long. Germline values: CDR1 LNHDA, CDR2 SQIVND (reference sequence). The CDR3 spells CASSRTGTGGPEQYF. The CDR3 DNA is TGTGCCAGTAGTAGGACCGGGACAGGGGGGCCCGAGCAGTACTTC. The variable domain in full, with the rest retrieved from reference TRBV19 and TRBJ2-7, is DGGITQSPKYLFRKEGQNVTLSCEQNLNHDAMYWYRQDPGQGLRLIYYSQIVNDFQKGDIAEGYSVSREKKESFPLTVTSAQKNPTAFYLCASSRTGTGGPEQYFGPGTRLTVT.

V gene TRBV11-1 combines with J gene TRBJ1-1; D might be TRBD1 (5 bases). Germline CDR1 and CDR2: SGHAT and FQDESV (reference sequence). With 4 bases removed from V and 1 base from J, the gap between germline ends came to 13 bases. This CDR3 has 15 residues. CDR3 nucleotides: TGTGCCAGCAGCTCCCTCGGGGGGTGGAACACTGAAGCTTTCTTT. Protein product: CASSSLGGWNTEAFF.

The chain links TRBV23-1 to TRBJ1-1, with 9 bases lining up with TRBD1. TRBV23-1 is sorted into the ORF group, with uncertain function. The CDR3 contains 21 residues. V gave up 1 base and J gave up 2 bases; unmatched junction bases: 20. DNA for the CDR3: TGCGCCAGCAGTCAATTAAGGGGGCTAGGGGGAAACAGGGGGCAAAACACTGAAGCTTTCTTT. Residues: CASSQLRGLGGNRGQNTEAFF.

The chain combines TRBV5-4 with TRBJ1-6, with 7 bases fitting TRBD1. Per the germline V gene, CDR1 is SGHNT and CDR2 is YYREEE (reference sequence). The CDR3 spans 15 residues. V was clipped by 3 bases and J by 7 bases; unmatched bases: 7. This chain's CDR3 is CASSWAGTANSPLHF. The CDR3 DNA reads as TGTGCCAGCAGCTGGGCCGGGACAGCCAATTCACCCCTCCACTTT.

The rearrangement joins TRBV30 to TRBJ2-7, with D possibly matching TRBD1 (5 bases). The CDR3 runs to 11 residues. The germline V gene has CDR1 GTSNPN and CDR2 SVGIG (reference sequence). The germline V and J ends were trimmed by 1 base and 11 bases, with 12 bases remaining between them. CDR3 sequence reads: CAWSEGRTEYF. The CDR3 DNA follows: TGTGCCTGGAGTGAGGGGCGGACCGAGTACTTC. The full variable domain, in which reference TRBV30 and TRBJ2-7 provide the parts outside the CDR3, is SQTIHQWPATLVQPVGSPLSLECTVEGTSNPNLYWYRQAAGRGLQLLFYSVGIGQISSEVPQNLSASRPQDRQFILSSKKLLLSDSGFYLCAWSEGRTEYFGPGTRLTVT.

The V call is TRBV5-4, the J call TRBJ2-3; 8 positions match TRBD1. The J segment lost 0 bases and the V segment lost 4 bases, leaving 7 bases of the junction unmatched. CDR1 and CDR2 (germline): SGHNT, YYREEE (reference sequence). The CDR3 covers 16 residues. The CDR3 spells CASSQGQAISTDTQYF. The DNA of the CDR3 is TGTGCCAGCAGCCAGGGACAGGCGATTAGCACAGATACGCAGTATTTT.

The rearrangement uses TRBV6-5 and TRBJ1-1, with D possibly being TRBD1 (5 bases). This CDR3 contains 14 residues. Germline V CDR1 and CDR2: MNHEY, SVGAGI. Trimming pared 2 bases from V and 2 bases from J, leaving 9 bases between. CDR3 sequence reads: CASSYQGGNTEAFF. The CDR3 DNA follows: TGTGCCAGCAGTTACCAGGGTGGAAACACTGAAGCTTTCTTT.

This clone was seen more than once but under ten times. This chain links TRBV15 with TRBJ1-3, with 7 positions matching TRBD1. J lost 2 bases, V lost 3 bases, and 7 bases had no gene match. The germline V gene encodes CDR1 LNHNV and CDR2 YYDKDF (reference sequence). CDR3 length equals 16 residues. As DNA, the CDR3 is TGTGCCACCAGCAGGATAGGGGGACAGCCTGGAAACACCATATATTTT. Translation: CATSRIGGQPGNTIYF.

The chain combines TRBV5-1 with TRBJ2-1, with 7 bases lining up with TRBD2. The CDR3 runs 16 residues. CDR1 SGHRS and CDR2 YFSETQ come from the germline V gene. The ends lost 0 bases at V and 4 bases at J; junction bases unmatched: 7. The CDR3 protein is CASSLAGGGPYNEQFF. The CDR3 DNA reads TGCGCCAGCAGCTTGGCCGGGGGAGGGCCTTACAATGAGCAGTTCTTC. The variable domain in full, completed from reference TRBV5-1 and TRBJ2-1, reads KAGVTQTPRYLIKTRGQQVTLSCSPISGHRSVSWYQQTPGQGLQFLFEYFSETQRNKGNFPGRFSGRQFSNSRSEMNVSTLELGDSALYLCASSLAGGGPYNEQFFGPGTRLTVL.

The chain couples TRBV11-2 to TRBJ1-5; 8 bases line up with TRBD1. V was pared by 5 bases and J by 0 bases, with 12 bases of the junction left unmatched. The CDR3 length is 18 residues. Germline V CDR1 and CDR2: SGHAT, FQNNGV. CDR3 sequence (DNA): TGTGCCAGCAGCCATCGGACAGGGAAGGCAGGTAGCAATCAGCCCCAGCATTTT. This translates into CASSHRTGKAGSNQPQHF.

V usage is TRBV9 and J usage is TRBJ2-1; 7 nucleotides align to TRBD1. Germline loops: CDR1 SGDLS, CDR2 YYNGEE. V dropped 3 bases and J dropped 9; count of bases not matched to a gene: 9. CDR3 length: 14 amino acids. The CDR3 loop is CASSGGGGYSEQFF. DNA for the CDR3: TGTGCCAGCAGCGGAGGGGGCGGGTATAGTGAGCAGTTCTTC.

The chain employs TRBV5-1 and TRBJ2-5; tentatively, D is TRBD2 (5 bases). The CDR3 totals 11 residues. CDR1 and CDR2 from the germline V gene are SGHRS and YFSETQ. Trimming removed 4 bases at V and 8 bases at J, with 9 bases between. The CDR3 DNA follows: TGCGCCAGCAGCCACGACTATACCCAGTACTTC. Its protein product is CASSHDYTQYF.

The rearrangement links TRBV28 to TRBJ2-2, with 9 bases lining up with TRBD1. V lost 7 bases, J lost 4 bases, and 19 bases stayed unmatched. The CDR3 loop spans 19 amino acids. Germline V gene lookup returns CDR1 MDHEN and CDR2 SYDVKM. The CDR3 coding sequence is TGTGCCAGCACCGCTATTCCGGGACAGGGCAAGTCTAGCACCGGGGAGCTGTTTTTT. The encoded protein is CASTAIPGQGKSSTGELFF. Looking up the rest from reference TRBV28 and TRBJ2-2 gives the full variable domain: DVKVTQSSRYLVKRTGEKVFLECVQDMDHENMFWYRQDPGLGLRLIYFSYDVKMKEKGDIPEGYSVSREKKERFSLILESASTNQTSMYLCASTAIPGQGKSSTGELFFGEGSRLTVL.

The gene calls are TRBV30 and TRBJ2-7; maybe TRBD1 (5 bases). Germline V gene data show CDR1 as GTSNPN and CDR2 as SVGIG (reference sequence). The length of the CDR3 is 13 residues. V was pared by 2 bases and J by 2 bases, with 10 bases between. The CDR3 DNA sequence: TGTGCCTGGAGTAGGCAGGGCCCCTACGAGCAGTACTTC. Its translation: CAWSRQGPYEQYF.

The V gene is TRBV5-1, the J gene TRBJ1-1, with a possible D match to TRBD1 (5 bases). Trimming shortened V by 4 bases and J by 4 bases, and 17 bases separated the two germline ends. The CDR3 consists of 15 residues. Germline V gene sequence: CDR1 SGHRS, CDR2 YFSETQ. CDR3 nucleotides: TGCGCCAGCAGCCCTGCTTCCGGGGGGAGCACTGAAGCTTTCTTT. Translating gives CASSPASGGSTEAFF.

CDR3 residues: CASTGTGSSNIPYEQYF. The CDR3 nucleotides are TGTGCCAGTACCGGGACAGGGTCATCGAATATTCCCTACGAGCAGTACTTC. This chain uses TRBV30 with TRBJ2-7, with 9 bases that match TRBD1. The CDR3 covers 17 residues. V was clipped by 8 bases and J by 2 bases; unmatched bases: 19. Germline assignment: CDR1 GTSNPN and CDR2 SVGIG (reference sequence).

A word on this clone: The junction and the germline gene differ at one end; a read error may be behind it. The chain uses TRBV2 and TRBJ1-2, with D unresolved. Germline CDR1 and CDR2: SNHLY and FYNNEI. This CDR3 comprises 10 residues. The CDR3 region has the DNA TGTGCCACGCTGGCGGAAAGTACGTCCTTC. Translation gives CATLAESTSF. The complete variable domain, with remaining parts taken from reference TRBV2 and TRBJ1-2, reads EPEVTQTPSHQVTQMGQEVILRCVPISNHLYFYWYRQILGQKVEFLVSFYNNEISEKSEIFDDQFSVERPDGSNFTLKIRSTKLEDSAMYFCATLAESTSFGSGTRLTVV.